The rows below give T cell receptor beta chains drawn from one sample of a study of shared clonotypes between healthy human individuals. The repertoire was sequenced with immunoSEQ multiplex PCR; TCRdb's copy has only in-frame clones and lacks some. The table shows under 1,900,000 clones, with about 98.5% occurring only once. The sample taken for sequencing was naive CD4+ T cells sorted from blood. The receptors here all came from a man younger than 45 in good health. CDR3s include the opening cysteine and the closing phenylalanine or tryptophan. Each record gives: V gene, clone size, J gene, D gene, CDR3 DNA, CDR3 protein. D genes are given only for firm matches. Expanded clones are given a class, and other clones once, few, many or no size at all.

>TRBV5-1|once|TRBJ1-1|TRBD1
TGCGCCAGCAGCTTGAGGACAGGGTACACTGAAGCTTTCTTT
CASSLRTGYTEAFF
>TRBV29-1|NA|TRBJ1-1|NA
TGCAGCGTTGGAGGTGGGAGCAGGGGTTATAGTCCGATGAACACTGAAGCTTTCTTT
CSVGGGSRGYSPMNTEAFF
>TRBV7-2|NA|TRBJ2-5|NA
TGTGCCAGCAGCTTAAGACTAGGAGAGGGAGAGACCCAGTACTTC
CASSLRLGEGETQYF
>TRBV6-1|NA|TRBJ1-2|NA
TGTGCCAGCAGTGGAGGAGGTGGGGCGAGCTATGGCTACACCTTC
CASSGGGGASYGYTF
>TRBV11-2|once|TRBJ2-7|TRBD2
TGTGCCAGCAGCGTGGGGGTCCAGCGGGGTTCCTACGAGCAGTACTTC
CASSVGVQRGSYEQYF
>TRBV2|NA|TRBJ1-5|NA
TGTGCCAGCCACGGCAGGGGTAATCAGCCCCAGCATTTT
CASHGRGNQPQHF
>TRBV11-2|NA|TRBJ2-1|NA
TGTGCCAGCAGCCCTGGACTATACAATGAGCAGTTCTTC
CASSPGLYNEQFF
>TRBV7-2|NA|TRBJ2-7|NA
TGTGCCAGCAGCTACGATCAGAGCTCCTACGAGCAGTACTTC
CASSYDQSSYEQYF
>TRBV19|NA|TRBJ2-3|NA
TGTGCCAGTAGATGGGACCCTAGCACAGATACGCAGTATTTT
CASRWDPSTDTQYF
>TRBV4-2|NA|TRBJ1-5|TRBD1
TGTGCCAGCAGCGCTACCACAGGGGTGAGCAATCAGCCCCAGCATTTT
CASSATTGVSNQPQHF
>TRBV5-1|NA|TRBJ2-7|TRBD2
TGCGCCAGCGGCCATGGACTAGCGGGGGTCTACGAGCAGTACTTC
CASGHGLAGVYEQYF
>TRBV29-1|NA|TRBJ1-4|NA
TGCAGCGTTGTGGGTGTAAATGAAAAACTGTTTTTT
CSVVGVNEKLFF
>TRBV10-1|NA|TRBJ2-1|NA
TGCGCCAGCAGTGAAAGACCTGGTCGGAATGAGCAGTTCTTC
CASSERPGRNEQFF
>TRBV28|NA|TRBJ1-5|NA
TGTGCCAGCTCAGCCTATTATCAGCCCCAGCATTTT
CASSAYYQPQHF
>TRBV4-2|NA|TRBJ2-5|NA
TGTGCCAGCAGCCAAGATTTGATTGCGACCCAGTACTTC
CASSQDLIATQYF
>TRBV9|NA|TRBJ2-1|NA
TGTGCCAGCAGCGTTGGGACAACCCCACAGAGCTCCTACAATGAGCAGTTCTTC
CASSVGTTPQSSYNEQFF
>TRBV4-1|once|TRBJ2-2|TRBD1
TGCGCCAGCCGATATCAGGGGGCGAACACCGGGGAGCTGTTTTTT
CASRYQGANTGELFF